This T cell receptor (beta chain) was captured in a study of beta chain features in type 1 diabetes (dated by TCRdb to 2016 to 2018). Some background on the complete study: Mean age, gender distribution, total cell number and subset yield did not differ between patients and healthy donors. Across all samples, 107,917,701 sorted cells were examined, and cell number per subset correlated strongly with RNA yield. The study compared TCRB repertoires of sorted circulating CD4+ T cell subsets between recently diagnosed type 1 diabetes patients and matched healthy donors. Regulatory and stem cell-like memory subsets were obtained from only 8 patients and roughly 8 healthy donors, while naive and central memory subsets were obtained from all 30 or so donors. Results and caveats for the whole study, not just this receptor: At VDJ recombination sites, patients with type 1 diabetes made fewer insertions and deleted more nucleotides, a pattern implying thymic rearrangement abnormalities. PCR may preferentially amplify shorter templates, but because patient and control samples were amplified and corrected together, any resulting skew would affect both groups equally. Because cDNA rather than genomic DNA was sequenced, highly expressing activated cells could have been over-represented, although no difference in activation and CD3 levels was found between groups. Type 1 diabetes patients showed a moderate but significant shortening of TCRB CDR3 length in all four CD4+ subsets. Because the HLA sub-analyses included only small numbers of individuals, any influence of HLA type on TCRB rearrangement was left unresolved. Naive, central memory and regulatory TCRB repertoires appeared to be more alike among patients than among healthy donors.

Each donor gave one peripheral blood draw, around 100 mL on average, collected into heparinised tubes. Using a panel that included CD45RO, CCR7, CD25, CD127, CD95 and CD27, naive, central memory, regulatory and stem cell-like memory CD4+ T cells were sorted on a BD FACSAria II. All sorted populations exceeded 95% purity. Right away, PBMCs were isolated by Lymphoprep density gradient centrifugation and were stained directly, with no culture step. Samples were stained and sorted in pairs, with one healthy donor and one patient per experiment, so that batch effects were minimized. This clone was observed at least ten times. No antigen is known for it. Per-nucleotide qualities are absent, and no much larger clonotype sits a single base away. The High Capacity cDNA Reverse Transcription Kit was used to reverse transcribe all of the isolated RNA, meaning that expressed TCRB transcripts were what got sequenced. Naive, central memory and regulatory T cell samples underwent deep immunoSEQ sequencing, averaging roughly 3.5 million total reads per sample. Sorted cells were lysed in RLT buffer, and RNA was extracted using DNase-treated RNeasy Micro or Mini kits according to cell number. Each cell subset was processed separately to prevent cross-contamination, with patient and healthy donor samples processed together. The immunoSEQ multiplex PCR was used to amplify TCRB sequences from cDNA, yielding 87-bp fragments that span the CDR3 region. Amplicons were sequenced on the Illumina HiSeq platform. Under the source paper's analysis protocol: Synthetic template baselines were used to correct PCR bias computationally, reads within Hamming distance 2 were collapsed together, and singletons that could not be merged were discarded. Reads were aligned to IMGT to assign V, D and J genes, CDR3 length, and insertions or deletions at six rearrangement sites. Clonotype counts were normalized to sorted cell number within each subset before computing true diversity and Gini coefficients with the tcR R package. The overlap coefficient, calculated on TCRB nucleotide sequences, was used to measure repertoire sharing. Held by TCRdb, this immuneACCESS table contains in-frame sequences only and omits some clones. Under half of the omission traces to an unresolved V gene where checked; the cause of the rest is unknown. V and J calls and clone size follow that table, whereas D and trimming were derived from the DNA. This sample is represented by under 300,000 clones; about 8.5% of them were singletons. The ten largest make up approximately 1% of the sample.

A distance of 9 bases separates the germline ends of V and J, which lose 2 bases and 4 bases respectively. The CDR3 runs 13 residues from the cysteine to the phenylalanine. The CDR3 DNA has 39 bases and is translated from base 1. The germline V gene (reference sequence) provides CDR1 GTSNPN and CDR2 SVGIG. The sequenced material came from central memory CD4+ T cells from blood. The rearrangement joined TRBV30 to TRBJ1-5, with the D gene not confidently named. This TCR was recovered from a woman in her late teens or twenties in good health. Here is the DNA: TGTGCCTGGAGTACCGGGATGAATCAGCCCCAGCATTTT. It specifies CAWSTGMNQPQHF.